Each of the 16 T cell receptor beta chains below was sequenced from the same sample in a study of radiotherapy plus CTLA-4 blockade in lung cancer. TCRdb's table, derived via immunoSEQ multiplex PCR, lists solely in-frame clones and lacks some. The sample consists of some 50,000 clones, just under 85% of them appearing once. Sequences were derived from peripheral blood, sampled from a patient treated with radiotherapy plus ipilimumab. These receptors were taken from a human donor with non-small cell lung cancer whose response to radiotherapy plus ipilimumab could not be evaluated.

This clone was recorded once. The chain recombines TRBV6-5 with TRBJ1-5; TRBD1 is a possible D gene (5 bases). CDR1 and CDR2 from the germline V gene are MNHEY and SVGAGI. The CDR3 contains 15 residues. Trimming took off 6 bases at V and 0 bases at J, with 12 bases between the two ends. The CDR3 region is CASSRDPYSNQPQHF. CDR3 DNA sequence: TGTGCCAGCAGCAGGGATCCTTATAGCAATCAGCCCCAGCATTTT.

The CDR3 reads CASSQNGQDLYGYTF. The CDR3 DNA reads TGTGCCAGCAGCCAAAATGGACAAGACCTCTATGGCTACACCTTC. This chain joins TRBV4-2 and TRBJ1-2; D possibly corresponds to TRBD1 (5 bases). The length of the CDR3 is 15 residues. Germline CDR1 and CDR2: LGHNA and YNFKEQ. The V gene lost 2 bases and the J gene lost 4 bases, with 14 bases spanning the gap.

The CDR3 DNA sequence: TGTGCCAGCAGTTCCTCGAGAGAGCTCTATGGCTACACCTTC. Translated, it gives CASSSSRELYGYTF. The gene calls are TRBV28 and TRBJ1-2; D ambiguous. Germline CDR1 and CDR2: MDHEN and SYDVKM. CDR3 length: 14 residues. The V end was cut by 4 bases, the J end by 4 bases, with 13 bases between.

The CDR3 bases are TGTGCCAGCAGCTTGGGGGGGGAGGGCCTTTCCGAGCAGTACTTC. It is translated as CASSLGGEGLSEQYF. The chain couples TRBV11-3 to TRBJ2-7; 7 nucleotides align to TRBD2. Germline-derived CDR1 and CDR2 are SGHNT and YENEEA. The CDR3 sequence is 15 residues long. The V segment lost 3 bases and the J segment 6 bases; nucleotides outside the gene matches: 11.

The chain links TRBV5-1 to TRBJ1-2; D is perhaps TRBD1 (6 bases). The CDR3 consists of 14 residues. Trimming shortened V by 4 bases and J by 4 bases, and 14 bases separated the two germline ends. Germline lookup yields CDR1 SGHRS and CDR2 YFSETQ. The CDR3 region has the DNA TGCGCCAGCAGCCAAACGGGGGGGGCCTATGGCTACACCTTC. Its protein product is CASSQTGGAYGYTF.

The CDR3 sequence: CASSLWPGQKYF. The CDR3, as DNA: TGTGCCAGCAGCTTATGGCCAGGGCAGAAGTACTTC. V gene TRBV11-2 combines with J gene TRBJ2-7; maybe TRBD1 (5 bases). V gave up 2 bases and J gave up 11 bases, with 13 bases separating them. Looked up from germline, CDR1 is SGHAT and CDR2 is FQNNGV. The CDR3 sequence is 12 residues long.

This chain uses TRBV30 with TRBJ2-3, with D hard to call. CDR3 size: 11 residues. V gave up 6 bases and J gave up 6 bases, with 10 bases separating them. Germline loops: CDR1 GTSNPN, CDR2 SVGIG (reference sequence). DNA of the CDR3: TGTGCCTGCGGGTTTTCGGATACGCAGTATTTT. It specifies CACGFSDTQYF.

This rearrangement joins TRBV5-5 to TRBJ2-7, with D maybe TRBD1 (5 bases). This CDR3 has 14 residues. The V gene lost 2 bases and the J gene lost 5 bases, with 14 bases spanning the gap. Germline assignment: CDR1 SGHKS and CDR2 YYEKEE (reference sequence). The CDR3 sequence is CASSFPQPTDEQYF. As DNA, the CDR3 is TGTGCCAGCAGCTTCCCTCAACCGACAGACGAGCAGTACTTC.

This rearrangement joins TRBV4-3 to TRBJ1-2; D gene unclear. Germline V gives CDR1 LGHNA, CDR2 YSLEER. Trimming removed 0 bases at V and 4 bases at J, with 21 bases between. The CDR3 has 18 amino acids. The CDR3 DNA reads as TGCGCCAGCAGCCAAGATCAGGCAGGCGCTCTACTGGGCTATGGCTACACCTTC. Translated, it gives CASSQDQAGALLGYGYTF.

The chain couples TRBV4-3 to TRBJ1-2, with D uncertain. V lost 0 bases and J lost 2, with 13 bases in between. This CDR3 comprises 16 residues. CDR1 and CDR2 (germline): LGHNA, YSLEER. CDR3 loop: CASSQESLVINYGYTF. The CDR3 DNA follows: TGCGCCAGCAGCCAAGAAAGTTTAGTCATAAACTATGGCTACACCTTC.

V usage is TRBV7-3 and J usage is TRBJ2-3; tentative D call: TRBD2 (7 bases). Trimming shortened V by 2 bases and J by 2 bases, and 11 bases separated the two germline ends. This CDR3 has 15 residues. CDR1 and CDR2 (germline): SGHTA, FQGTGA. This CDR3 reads CASSLWGGPTDTQYF. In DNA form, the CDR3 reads TGTGCCAGCAGCTTATGGGGGGGGCCCACAGATACGCAGTATTTT.

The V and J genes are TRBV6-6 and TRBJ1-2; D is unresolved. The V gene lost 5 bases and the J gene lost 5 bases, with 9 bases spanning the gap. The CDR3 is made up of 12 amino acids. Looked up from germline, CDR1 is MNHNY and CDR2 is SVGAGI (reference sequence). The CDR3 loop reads CASSQEGYGYTF. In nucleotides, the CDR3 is TGTGCCAGCAGTCAGGAAGGATATGGCTACACCTTC.

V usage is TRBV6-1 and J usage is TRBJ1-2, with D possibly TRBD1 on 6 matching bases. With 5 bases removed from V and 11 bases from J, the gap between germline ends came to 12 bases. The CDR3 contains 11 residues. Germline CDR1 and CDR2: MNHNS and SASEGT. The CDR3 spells CASSLQGEYTF. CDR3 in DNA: TGTGCCAGCAGTTTACAGGGAGAGTACACCTTC.

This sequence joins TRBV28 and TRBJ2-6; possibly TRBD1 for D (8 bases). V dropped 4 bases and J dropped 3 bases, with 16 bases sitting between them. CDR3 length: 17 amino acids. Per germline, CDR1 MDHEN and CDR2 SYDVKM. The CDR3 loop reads CASSSTYRGGGANVLTF. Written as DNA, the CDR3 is TGTGCCAGCAGTTCGACGTACAGGGGGGGTGGGGCCAACGTCCTGACTTTC.

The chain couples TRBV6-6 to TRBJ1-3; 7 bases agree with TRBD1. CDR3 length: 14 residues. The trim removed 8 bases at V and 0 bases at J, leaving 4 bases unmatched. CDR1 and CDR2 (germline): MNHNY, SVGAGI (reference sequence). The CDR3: CASGRTGSGNTIYF. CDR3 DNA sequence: TGTGCCAGCGGGAGGACAGGCTCTGGAAACACCATATATTTT.

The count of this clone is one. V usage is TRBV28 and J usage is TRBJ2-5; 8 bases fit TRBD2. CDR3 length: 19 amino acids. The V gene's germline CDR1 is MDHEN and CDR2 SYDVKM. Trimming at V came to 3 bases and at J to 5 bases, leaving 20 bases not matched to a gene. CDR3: CASSFRDLDPRGEIETQYF. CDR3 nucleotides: TGTGCCAGCAGTTTTAGGGACTTGGACCCGCGGGGGGAGATTGAGACCCAGTACTTC.